This entry lists 27 T cell receptor beta chains sequenced from one sample in a study of blood T cell repertoires in COVID-19. Method: immunoSEQ multiplex PCR; TCRdb's copy keeps in-frame clones and lacks some. The repertoire holds over 45,000 clones, with approximately 90% as singletons. Sequencing input: peripheral blood. These receptor sequences come from a middle-aged man with COVID-19, enrolled during active disease.

V gene TRBV6-5 combines with J gene TRBJ2-7, with TRBD1 matching 7 bases. The germline CDR1 and CDR2 sequences are MNHEY and SVGAGI. CDR3 length: 14 residues. V lost 2 bases to trimming and J lost 6 bases; unmatched junction nucleotides: 7. The CDR3 loop is CASSYDRVLVEQYF. CDR3 bases: TGTGCCAGCAGTTACGACAGGGTTCTGGTCGAGCAGTACTTC.

The chain recombines TRBV5-6 with TRBJ1-1, with D possibly TRBD1 on 5 matching bases. The CDR3 has 14 amino acids. V was clipped by 0 bases and J by 4 bases, with 10 bases between them. Looked up from germline, CDR1 is SGHDT and CDR2 is YYEEEE. The DNA of the CDR3 is TGTGCCAGCAGCTTGGAACAGGCGTTCACTGAAGCTTTCTTT. Translating gives CASSLEQAFTEAFF.

About this clone itself: At one end, the junction sequence differs from germline, possibly due to a read error. This rearrangement joins TRBV5-1 to TRBJ2-3, with 9 bases fitting TRBD1. This CDR3 contains 19 residues. Germline CDR1 SGHRS, CDR2 YFSETQ. The CDR3 region has the DNA TGCGCCAACAGCCTGAGGGGATCACAGGGGGCATTAAGGACAGATACGCAGTATTTT. It yields the protein CANSLRGSQGALRTDTQYF.

The gene calls are TRBV9 and TRBJ2-7, with 12 bases matching TRBD1. Per germline, CDR1 SGDLS and CDR2 YYNGEE. The CDR3 loop spans 15 amino acids. V shed 3 bases, J shed 12 bases, and the junction held 13 bases outside the gene matches. The CDR3 DNA is TGTGCCAGCAGCGAGACCGGGACAGGGGGCGCCTTACGGTACTTC. Protein sequence: CASSETGTGGALRYF.

V is TRBV5-1 and J is TRBJ2-3; a possible D gene is TRBD2 (5 bases). This CDR3 is 12 amino acids long. Germline CDR1 reads SGHRS; CDR2 reads YFSETQ. Trimming cost V 4 bases and J 6 bases, with 9 bases left between them. As DNA, the CDR3 is TGCGCCAGCAGCGACGGCGGGGATACGCAGTATTTT. It is translated as CASSDGGDTQYF.

A note on this clone: At one boundary the junction diverges from the germline segment, which might be a read error. This chain connects TRBV29-1 to TRBJ1-3, with D possibly being TRBD1 (5 bases). Germline assignment: CDR1 SQVTM and CDR2 ANQGSEA. The CDR3 spans 8 residues. The CDR3 DNA reads as TGCAGCGTTGAAGACGGGGGTTTT. It codes for CSVEDGGF.

The chain employs TRBV28 and TRBJ1-2; a weak D match, TRBD1 (5 bases). The CDR3 has 13 residues. V lost 6 bases to trimming and J lost 4 bases, with 12 bases between them. Germline V lookup: CDR1 MDHEN, CDR2 SYDVKM. The CDR3 sequence is CASSPGRVYGYTF. The CDR3 DNA reads TGTGCCAGCAGCCCAGGGAGGGTCTATGGCTACACCTTC.

The chain carries TRBV5-1 and TRBJ2-1; 8 bases match TRBD1. V was clipped by 1 base and J by 10 bases; unmatched bases: 19. This CDR3 has 18 residues. Per the germline V gene, CDR1 is SGHRS and CDR2 is YFSETQ. CDR3 DNA: TGCGCCAGCAGCTTGAGGTGGGGACAGGCCTCCGAGACTATGGAGCAGTTCTTC. Translation gives CASSLRWGQASETMEQFF.

The chain employs TRBV5-1 and TRBJ2-7; the match to TRBD2 covers 9 bases. Losses at the gene ends were 4 bases for V and 1 base for J; bases not matched to a gene: 6. The CDR3 length is 15 residues. Looked up from germline, CDR1 is SGHRS and CDR2 is YFSETQ. DNA of the CDR3: TGCGCCAGCAGCGTCAGCGGGGGGCCTTCCTACGAGCAGTACTTC. Protein sequence: CASSVSGGPSYEQYF.

The genes are TRBV25-1 and TRBJ2-2, with D maybe TRBD2 (5 bases). Germline V gene data show CDR1 as MGHDK and CDR2 as SYGVNS. V was trimmed by 6 bases and J by 4 bases, leaving 12 bases between them. CDR3 length: 14 amino acids. The CDR3 DNA reads TGTGCCAGCAGCCCCGGGATAGGCACCGGGGAGCTGTTTTTT. It encodes CASSPGIGTGELFF.

The chain employs TRBV6-6 and TRBJ2-5, with 13 bases matching TRBD2. Losses at the gene ends were 5 bases for V and 0 bases for J; bases not matched to a gene: 6. The CDR3 contains 17 residues. The germline gives CDR1 MNHNY, CDR2 SVGAGI (reference sequence). The CDR3: CASSPTGLAGNQETQYF. The CDR3 coding sequence is TGTGCCAGCAGTCCAACGGGACTAGCGGGGAACCAAGAGACCCAGTACTTC.

The CDR3 sequence is CASSYSTPVSSYEQYF. Here the CDR3 DNA reads TGTGCCAGCAGTTACTCGACTCCGGTGAGCTCCTACGAGCAGTACTTC. The chain links TRBV6-5 to TRBJ2-7; D gene ambiguous. Germline-derived CDR1 and CDR2 are MNHEY and SVGAGI. The CDR3 covers 16 residues. Trimming cost V 0 bases and J 0 bases, with 12 bases left between them.

The chain joins TRBV6-5 to TRBJ2-1; TRBD2 might be the D (7 bases). Germline values: CDR1 MNHEY, CDR2 SVGAGI. The V end lost 3 bases, the J end lost 5 bases, and 14 bases lay between the germline ends. This CDR3 has 15 residues. CDR3 bases: TGTGCCAGCAGTTATGAGGGGGGGCGGAACAATGAGCAGTTCTTC. It translates to CASSYEGGRNNEQFF.

This sequence joins TRBV7-2 and TRBJ1-1; a possible D gene is TRBD1 (5 bases). Germline V CDR1 and CDR2: SGHTA, FQGNSA. There are 14 residues in the CDR3. The V end lost 6 bases, the J end lost 2 bases, and 13 bases lay between the germline ends. The chain's CDR3 is CASSQEGANTEAFF. The CDR3 DNA reads TGTGCCAGCAGTCAAGAAGGGGCCAACACTGAAGCTTTCTTT.

J is TRBJ2-1 and V is TRBV15; 8 nucleotides agree with TRBD1. Germline V CDR1 and CDR2: LNHNV, YYDKDF (reference sequence). The V segment lost 0 bases and the J segment 2 bases; nucleotides outside the gene matches: 3. The CDR3 has 16 amino acids. CDR3 in DNA: TGTGCCACCAGCAGAGAGAAACAGGGGGCCTACAATGAGCAGTTCTTC. Translation: CATSREKQGAYNEQFF.

The V and J genes are TRBV6-2 or TRBV6-3 and TRBJ2-7; D ambiguous. Trimming removed 5 bases from V and 7 bases from J, with 18 bases in between. CDR1 is MNHEY and CDR2 is SVGEGT in the germline V gene. This CDR3 is 14 amino acids long. The DNA of the CDR3 is TGTGCCAGCAGTCCGTCCTACGTTGTTATGGAGCAGTACTTC. Amino acids: CASSPSYVVMEQYF.

The genes are TRBV9 and TRBJ1-2; no clear D. The CDR3 length is 17 residues. Per germline, CDR1 SGDLS and CDR2 YYNGEE. V was clipped by 0 bases and J by 4 bases, with 19 bases between them. The CDR3 protein is CASSVAPAAVVGYGYTF. In nucleotides, the CDR3 is TGTGCCAGCAGCGTAGCTCCCGCAGCGGTAGTCGGCTATGGCTACACCTTC. Full variable domain (outside the CDR3, taken from reference TRBV9 and TRBJ1-2): DSGVTQTPKHLITATGQRVTLRCSPRSGDLSVYWYQQSLDQGLQFLIQYYNGEERAKGNILERFSAQQFPDLHSELNLSSLELGDSALYFCASSVAPAAVVGYGYTFGSGTRLTVV.

The V call is TRBV5-1, the J call TRBJ1-6, with TRBD1 as a possible D gene (6 bases). The CDR3 sequence is 12 residues long. Germline V gives CDR1 SGHRS, CDR2 YFSETQ. V lost 0 bases and J lost 13, with 8 bases in between. The CDR3 loop is CASSLDTGPLHF. The CDR3 bases are TGCGCCAGCAGCTTGGACACAGGGCCCCTCCACTTT.

The chain links TRBV7-9 to TRBJ2-5, with 7 positions matching TRBD1. V shed 1 base and J 2 bases; nucleotides not matched to a gene: 1. This CDR3 contains 14 residues. The germline V gene encodes CDR1 SEHNR and CDR2 FQNEAQ (reference sequence). The CDR3 sequence is CASSLGGQQETQYF. CDR3 in DNA: TGTGCCAGCAGCTTAGGGGGACAGCAAGAGACCCAGTACTTC. Full variable domain (missing parts from reference TRBV7-9 and TRBJ2-5): DTGVSQNPRHKITKRGQNVTFRCDPISEHNRLYWYRQTLGQGPEFLTYFQNEAQLEKSRLLSDRFSAERPKGSFSTLEIQRTEQGDSAMYLCASSLGGQQETQYFGPGTRLLVL.

The chain uses TRBV3-1 (or the pseudogene TRBV3-2) and TRBJ2-3; D gene uncertain. Trimming left V 6 bases short and J 0 bases short, with 10 bases between. This CDR3 has 14 residues. In germline, CDR1 is LGHDT, CDR2 YNNKEL (reference sequence). The CDR3 reads CASRPEPSTDTQYF. In DNA form, the CDR3 reads TGTGCCAGCAGGCCCGAGCCTAGCACAGATACGCAGTATTTT.

The CDR3 DNA sequence: TGTGCCAGCTCACGGGACAGGGTTCCCCACGAGCAGTACTTC. Translated: CASSRDRVPHEQYF. The V and J genes are TRBV18 and TRBJ2-7, with 9 bases lining up with TRBD1. This CDR3 region has 14 residues. Losses at the gene ends were 4 bases for V and 5 bases for J; bases not matched to a gene: 6. CDR1 is KGHSH, CDR2 LQKENI, per germline.

This chain joins TRBV5-1 and TRBJ2-1, with D possibly TRBD1 on 6 matching bases. Trimming cost V 5 bases and J 2 bases, with 14 bases left between them. The germline V gene encodes CDR1 SGHRS and CDR2 YFSETQ. CDR3 length: 15 amino acids. The CDR3 bases are TGCGCCAGCAGACTCGACAGGACTCCCTACAATGAGCAGTTCTTC. This translates into CASRLDRTPYNEQFF.

The chain joins TRBV27 to TRBJ2-3; 7 bases map to TRBD2. The CDR3 runs to 15 residues. Germline CDR1 reads MNHEY; CDR2 reads SMNVEV (reference sequence). Trimming cost V 5 bases and J 0 bases; bases outside gene matches: 5. As DNA, the CDR3 is TGTGCCAGCAGTCAGACGGGACTAAGCACAGATACGCAGTATTTT. It yields the protein CASSQTGLSTDTQYF.

This rearrangement joins TRBV12-3 or TRBV12-4 to TRBJ1-1; a possible D gene is TRBD1 (6 bases). There are 13 residues in the CDR3. Trimming removed 5 bases from V and 4 bases from J, with 11 bases in between. Here the CDR3 DNA reads TGTGCCAGCAGTCTCAGGGGAGTCACTGAAGCTTTCTTT. The encoded protein is CASSLRGVTEAFF.

The chain uses TRBV21-1 and TRBJ2-2; TRBD1, the table's D call, lacks a check against the DNA. TRBV21-1 is given as a pseudogene. The CDR3 runs 15 residues. CDR3 in DNA: TGTGCCAGCAGCAAGGGACAGGGGAACACCGGGGAGCTGTTTTTT. Translated: CASSKGQGNTGELFF.

V gene TRBV29-1 combines with J gene TRBJ2-1; a weak D match, TRBD2 (6 bases). Germline V lookup: CDR1 SQVTM, CDR2 ANQGSEA. V gave up 4 bases and J gave up 7 bases, with 17 bases separating them. The CDR3 consists of 14 residues. The DNA of the CDR3 is TGCAGCGTTGCGGGCGCTCGCGGGATGAATGAGCAGTTCTTC. Its translation: CSVAGARGMNEQFF.

The V call is TRBV5-4, the J call TRBJ1-1, with TRBD1 matching over 7 bases. Germline assignment: CDR1 SGHNT and CDR2 YYREEE (reference sequence). V gave up 4 bases and J gave up 0 bases; unmatched junction bases: 6. The CDR3 sequence is 15 residues long. CDR3 nucleotides: TGTGCCAGCAGCGTTACGGGACAGTTGAACACTGAAGCTTTCTTT. This translates into CASSVTGQLNTEAFF.